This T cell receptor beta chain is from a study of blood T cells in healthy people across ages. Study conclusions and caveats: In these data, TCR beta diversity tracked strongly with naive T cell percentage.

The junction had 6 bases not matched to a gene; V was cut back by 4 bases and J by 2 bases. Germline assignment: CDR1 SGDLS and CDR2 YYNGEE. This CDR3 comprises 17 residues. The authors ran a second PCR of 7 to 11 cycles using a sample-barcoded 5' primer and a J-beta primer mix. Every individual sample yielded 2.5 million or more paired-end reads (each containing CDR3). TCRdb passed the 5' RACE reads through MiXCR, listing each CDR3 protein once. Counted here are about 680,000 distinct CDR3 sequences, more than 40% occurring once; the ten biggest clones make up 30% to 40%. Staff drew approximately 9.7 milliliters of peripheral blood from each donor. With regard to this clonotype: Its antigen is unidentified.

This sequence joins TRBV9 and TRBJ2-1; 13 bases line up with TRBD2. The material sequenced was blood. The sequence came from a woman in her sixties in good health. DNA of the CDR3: TGTGCCAGCAGCTTCCGGACTAGCGGGAGTACCTACAATGAGCAGTTCTTC. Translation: CASSFRTSGSTYNEQFF.